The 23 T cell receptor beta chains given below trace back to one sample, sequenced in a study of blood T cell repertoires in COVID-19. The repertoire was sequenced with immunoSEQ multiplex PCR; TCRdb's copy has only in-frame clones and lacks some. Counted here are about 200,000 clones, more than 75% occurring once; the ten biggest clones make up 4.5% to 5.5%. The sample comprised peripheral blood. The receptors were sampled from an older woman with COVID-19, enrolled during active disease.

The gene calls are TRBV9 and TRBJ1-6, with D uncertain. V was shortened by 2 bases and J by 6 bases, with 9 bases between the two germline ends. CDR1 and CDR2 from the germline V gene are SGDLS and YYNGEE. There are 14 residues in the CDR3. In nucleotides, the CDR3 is TGTGCCAGCAGCGTTTCTATGTTTAATTCACCCCTCCACTTT. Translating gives CASSVSMFNSPLHF.

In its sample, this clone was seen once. The CDR3 region is CASSALELYGYTF. The CDR3 DNA is TGTGCCAGCAGTGCCTTAGAGTTATATGGCTACACCTTC. V usage is TRBV28 and J usage is TRBJ1-2, with unresolved D. Germline V gives CDR1 MDHEN, CDR2 SYDVKM. This CDR3 is built from 13 residues. V was pared by 5 bases and J by 5 bases, with 12 bases between.

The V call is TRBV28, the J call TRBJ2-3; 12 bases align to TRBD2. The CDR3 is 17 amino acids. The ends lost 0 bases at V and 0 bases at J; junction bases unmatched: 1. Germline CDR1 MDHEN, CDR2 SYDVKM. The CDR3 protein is CASSLWTSGSSTDTQYF. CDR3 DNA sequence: TGTGCCAGCAGTTTATGGACTAGCGGGAGTAGCACAGATACGCAGTATTTT.

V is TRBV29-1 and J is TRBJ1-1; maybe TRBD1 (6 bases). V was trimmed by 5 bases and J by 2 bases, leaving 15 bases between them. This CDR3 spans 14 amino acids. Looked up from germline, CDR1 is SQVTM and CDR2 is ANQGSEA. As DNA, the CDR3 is TGCAGCGTTAGGGGGGGCAGAGTTAACACTGAAGCTTTCTTT. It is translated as CSVRGGRVNTEAFF. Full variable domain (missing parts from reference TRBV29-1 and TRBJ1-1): SAVISQKPSRDICQRGTSLTIQCQVDSQVTMMFWYRQQPGQSLTLIATANQGSEATYESGFVIDKFPISRPNLTFSTLTVSNMSPEDSSIYLCSVRGGRVNTEAFFGQGTRLTVV.

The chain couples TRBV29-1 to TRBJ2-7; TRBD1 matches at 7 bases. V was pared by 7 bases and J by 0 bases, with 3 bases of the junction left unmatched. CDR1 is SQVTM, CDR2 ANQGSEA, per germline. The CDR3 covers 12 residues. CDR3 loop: CSAGTVSYEQYF. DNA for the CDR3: TGCAGCGCTGGGACAGTCTCCTACGAGCAGTACTTC.

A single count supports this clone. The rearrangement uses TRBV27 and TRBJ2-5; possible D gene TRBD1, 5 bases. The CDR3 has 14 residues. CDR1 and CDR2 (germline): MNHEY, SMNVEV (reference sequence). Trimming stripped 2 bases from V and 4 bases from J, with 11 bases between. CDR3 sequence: CASSLGARLETQYF. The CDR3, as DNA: TGTGCCAGCAGTTTAGGGGCGAGGTTAGAGACCCAGTACTTC.

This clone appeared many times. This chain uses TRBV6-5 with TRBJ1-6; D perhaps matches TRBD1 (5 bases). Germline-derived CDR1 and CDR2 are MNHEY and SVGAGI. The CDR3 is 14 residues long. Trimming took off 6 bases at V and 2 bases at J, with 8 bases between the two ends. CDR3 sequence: CASSAGPYNSPLHF. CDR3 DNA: TGTGCCAGCAGCGCGGGACCCTATAATTCACCCCTCCACTTT.

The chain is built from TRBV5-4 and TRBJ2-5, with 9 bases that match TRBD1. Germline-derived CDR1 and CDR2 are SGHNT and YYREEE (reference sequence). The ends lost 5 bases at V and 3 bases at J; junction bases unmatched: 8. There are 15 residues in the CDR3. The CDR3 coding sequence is TGTGCCAGCAGTTCCGCGACAGGGGGGAAAGAGACCCAGTACTTC. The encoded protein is CASSSATGGKETQYF.

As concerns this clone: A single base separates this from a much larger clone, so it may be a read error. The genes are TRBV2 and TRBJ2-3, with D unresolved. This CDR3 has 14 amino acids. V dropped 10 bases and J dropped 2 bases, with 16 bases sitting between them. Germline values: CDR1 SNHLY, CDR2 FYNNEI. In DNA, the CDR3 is TGTGCCAACAGAGAGCTAACAGCCACAGATACGCAGTATTTT. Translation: CANRELTATDTQYF.

Here the CDR3 reads CASSHREKSSPLHF. CDR3 bases: TGCGCCAGCAGTCACAGGGAGAAAAGTTCACCCCTCCACTTT. This chain links TRBV10-1 with TRBJ1-6, with D perhaps matching TRBD1 (6 bases). V lost 5 bases and J lost 9, with 14 bases in between. The CDR3 is made up of 14 amino acids. Germline-derived CDR1 and CDR2 are WNHNN and SYGVQD (reference sequence).

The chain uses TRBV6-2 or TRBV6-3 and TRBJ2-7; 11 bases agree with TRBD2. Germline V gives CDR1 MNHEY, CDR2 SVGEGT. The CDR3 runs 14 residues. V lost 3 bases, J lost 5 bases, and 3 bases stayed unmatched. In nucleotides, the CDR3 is TGTGCCAGCAGTTATATAGCGGGAGGGAACGAGCAGTACTTC. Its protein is CASSYIAGGNEQYF.

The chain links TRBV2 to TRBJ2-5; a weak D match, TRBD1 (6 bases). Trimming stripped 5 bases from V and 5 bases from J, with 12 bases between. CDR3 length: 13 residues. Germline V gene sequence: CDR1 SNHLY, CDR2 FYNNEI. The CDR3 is CASSPDSLETQYF. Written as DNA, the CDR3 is TGTGCCAGCAGTCCGGACAGCCTGGAGACCCAGTACTTC.

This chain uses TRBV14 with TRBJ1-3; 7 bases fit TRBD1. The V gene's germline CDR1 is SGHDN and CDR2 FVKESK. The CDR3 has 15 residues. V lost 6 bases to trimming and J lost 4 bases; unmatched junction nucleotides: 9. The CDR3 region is CASRDRGRGGNTIYF. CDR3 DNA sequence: TGTGCCAGCAGGGATAGGGGGCGAGGAGGAAACACCATATATTTT. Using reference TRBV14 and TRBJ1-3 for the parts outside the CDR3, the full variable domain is EAGVTQFPSHSVIEKGQTVTLRCDPISGHDNLYWYRRVMGKEIKFLLHFVKESKQDESGMPNNRFLAERTGGTYSTLKVQPAELEDSGVYFCASRDRGRGGNTIYFGEGSWLTVV.

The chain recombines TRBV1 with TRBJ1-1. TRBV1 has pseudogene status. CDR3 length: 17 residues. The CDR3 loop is CTSSHLAEGGGNTEAFF. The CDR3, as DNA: TGCACCAGCAGCCACCTAGCCGAGGGGGGGGGAAACACTGAAGCTTTCTTT.

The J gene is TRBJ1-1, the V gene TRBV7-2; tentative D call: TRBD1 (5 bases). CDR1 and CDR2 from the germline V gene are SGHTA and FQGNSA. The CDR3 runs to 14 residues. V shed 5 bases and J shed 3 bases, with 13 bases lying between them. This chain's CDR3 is CASSPLPGYTEAFF. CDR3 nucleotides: TGTGCCAGCAGCCCCCTTCCAGGGTACACTGAAGCTTTCTTT.

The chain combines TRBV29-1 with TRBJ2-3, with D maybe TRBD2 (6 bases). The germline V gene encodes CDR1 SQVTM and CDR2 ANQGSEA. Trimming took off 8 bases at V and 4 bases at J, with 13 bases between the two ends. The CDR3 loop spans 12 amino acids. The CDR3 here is CSCRAGSDTQYF. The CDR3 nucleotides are TGCAGCTGTAGGGCGGGATCAGATACGCAGTATTTT.

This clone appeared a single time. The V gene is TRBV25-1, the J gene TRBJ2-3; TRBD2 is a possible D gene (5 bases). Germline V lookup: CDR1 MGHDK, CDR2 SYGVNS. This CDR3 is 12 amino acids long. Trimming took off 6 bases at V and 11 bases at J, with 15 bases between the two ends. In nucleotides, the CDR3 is TGTGCCAGCAGAAGAGACGGAGAGGGGCAGTATTTT. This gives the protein CASRRDGEGQYF.

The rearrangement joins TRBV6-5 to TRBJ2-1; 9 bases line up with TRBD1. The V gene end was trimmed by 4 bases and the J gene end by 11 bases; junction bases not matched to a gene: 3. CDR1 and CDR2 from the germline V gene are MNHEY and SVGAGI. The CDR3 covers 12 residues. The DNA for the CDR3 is TGTGCCAGCAGTTGGGGGACAGGGCAGCAGTTCTTC. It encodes CASSWGTGQQFF.

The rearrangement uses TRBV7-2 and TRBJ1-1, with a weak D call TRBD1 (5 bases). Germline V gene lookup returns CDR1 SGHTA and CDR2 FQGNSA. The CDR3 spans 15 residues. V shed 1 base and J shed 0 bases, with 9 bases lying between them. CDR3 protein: CASSLGQFLNTEAFF. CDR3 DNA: TGTGCCAGCAGCTTAGGACAGTTCCTGAACACTGAAGCTTTCTTT.

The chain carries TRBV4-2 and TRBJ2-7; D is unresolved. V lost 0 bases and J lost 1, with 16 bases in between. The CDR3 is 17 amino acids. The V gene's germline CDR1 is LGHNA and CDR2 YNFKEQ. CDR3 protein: CASSQDLPAEISYEQYF. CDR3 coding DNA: TGTGCCAGCAGCCAAGATTTACCCGCTGAGATATCCTACGAGCAGTACTTC.

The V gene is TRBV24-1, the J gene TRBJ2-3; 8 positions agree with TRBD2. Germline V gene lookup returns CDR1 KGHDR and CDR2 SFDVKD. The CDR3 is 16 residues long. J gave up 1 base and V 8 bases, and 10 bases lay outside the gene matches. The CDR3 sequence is CATTPGGGPRTDTQYF. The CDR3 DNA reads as TGTGCCACCACCCCCGGCGGGGGGCCCCGCACAGATACGCAGTATTTT.

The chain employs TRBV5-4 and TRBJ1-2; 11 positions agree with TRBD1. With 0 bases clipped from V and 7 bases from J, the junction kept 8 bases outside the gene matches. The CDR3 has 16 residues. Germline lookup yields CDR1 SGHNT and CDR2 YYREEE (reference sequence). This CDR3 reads CASSLAELGTGGGYTF. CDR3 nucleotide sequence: TGTGCCAGCAGCTTGGCCGAACTCGGGACAGGGGGTGGCTACACCTTC.

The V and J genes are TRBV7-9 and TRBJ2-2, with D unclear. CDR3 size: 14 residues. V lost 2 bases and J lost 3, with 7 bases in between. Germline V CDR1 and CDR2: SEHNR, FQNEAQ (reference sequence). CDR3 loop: CASSLTEYTGELFF. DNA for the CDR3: TGTGCCAGCAGCTTAACCGAGTACACCGGGGAGCTGTTTTTT. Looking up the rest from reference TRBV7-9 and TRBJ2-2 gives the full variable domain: DTGVSQNPRHKITKRGQNVTFRCDPISEHNRLYWYRQTLGQGPEFLTYFQNEAQLEKSRLLSDRFSAERPKGSFSTLEIQRTEQGDSAMYLCASSLTEYTGELFFGEGSRLTVL.